This T cell receptor beta chain was recovered during a study of Tregs in tolerant kidney transplant recipients. Whole-study results and caveats: Antigen-driven expansion was suggested because donor-specific Tregs expanded more than all Tregs in tolerant patients. No direct test of biological reproducibility was done here. Few patients were studied, so findings need validation in larger groups.

Sequencing was performed with immunoSEQ multiplex PCR; in TCRdb, only in-frame clones are kept and a portion is missing. Of tens of thousands of clones listed, 93% are singletons. Mixed chimerism was transient after nonmyeloablative marrow transplants from related graft donors. Unstimulated Tregs (CD4+CD25+CD127-) and CD4+CD25- non-Tregs were sorted from PBMCs. With 7 bases clipped from V and 11 bases from J, the junction kept 19 bases outside the gene matches. Germline V gene lookup returns CDR1 SQVTM and CDR2 ANQGSEA. CDR3 length equals 14 residues. A remark on this clone: Its antigen is still unknown.

This specimen was CD4+ T cells from blood (PBMCs), taken 12 months after the transplant. The chain couples TRBV29-1 to TRBJ2-7, with TRBD1 identical over 8 bases. The TCR sequence derives from a human patient who received a combined kidney and bone marrow transplant. Certain T cells may be donor cells from the graft. CDR3 sequence: CSAFPDREVGAEYF. CDR3 bases: TGCAGCGCCTTCCCGGACAGGGAAGTTGGCGCGGAGTACTTC.